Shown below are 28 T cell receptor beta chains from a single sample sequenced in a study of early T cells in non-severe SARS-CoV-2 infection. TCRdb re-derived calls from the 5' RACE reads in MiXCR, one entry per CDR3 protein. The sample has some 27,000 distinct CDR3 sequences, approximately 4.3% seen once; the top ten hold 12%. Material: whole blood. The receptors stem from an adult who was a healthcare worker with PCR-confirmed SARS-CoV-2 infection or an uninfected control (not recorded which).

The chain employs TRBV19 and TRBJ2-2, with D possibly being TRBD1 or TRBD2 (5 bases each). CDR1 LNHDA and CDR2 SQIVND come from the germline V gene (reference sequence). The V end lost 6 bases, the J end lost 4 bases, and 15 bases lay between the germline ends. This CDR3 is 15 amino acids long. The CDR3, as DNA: TGTGCCAGTAGGCCCCAAGGGACCACCACCGGGGAGCTGTTTTTT. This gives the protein CASRPQGTTTGELFF.

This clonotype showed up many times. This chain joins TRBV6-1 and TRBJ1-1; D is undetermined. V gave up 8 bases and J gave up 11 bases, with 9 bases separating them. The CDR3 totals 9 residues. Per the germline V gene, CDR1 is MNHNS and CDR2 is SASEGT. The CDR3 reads CASGGDAFF. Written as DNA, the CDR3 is TGTGCCAGCGGAGGTGACGCTTTCTTT.

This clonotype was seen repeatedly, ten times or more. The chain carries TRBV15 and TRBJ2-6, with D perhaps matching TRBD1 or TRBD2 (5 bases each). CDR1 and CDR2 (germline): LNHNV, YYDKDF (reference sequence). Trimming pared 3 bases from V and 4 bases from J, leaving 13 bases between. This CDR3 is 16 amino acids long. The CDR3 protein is CATSSGTYIGANVLTF. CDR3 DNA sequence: TGTGCCACCAGCAGCGGGACCTACATCGGGGCCAACGTCCTGACTTTC.

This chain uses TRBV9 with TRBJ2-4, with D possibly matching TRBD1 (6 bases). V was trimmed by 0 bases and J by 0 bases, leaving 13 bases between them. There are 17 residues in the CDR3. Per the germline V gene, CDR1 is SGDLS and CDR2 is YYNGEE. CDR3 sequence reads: CASSVASGHPAKNIQYF. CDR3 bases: TGTGCCAGCAGCGTAGCTTCGGGACACCCAGCCAAAAACATTCAGTACTTC. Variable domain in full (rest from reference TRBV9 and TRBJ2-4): DSGVTQTPKHLITATGQRVTLRCSPRSGDLSVYWYQQSLDQGLQFLIQYYNGEERAKGNILERFSAQQFPDLHSELNLSSLELGDSALYFCASSVASGHPAKNIQYFGAGTRLSVL.

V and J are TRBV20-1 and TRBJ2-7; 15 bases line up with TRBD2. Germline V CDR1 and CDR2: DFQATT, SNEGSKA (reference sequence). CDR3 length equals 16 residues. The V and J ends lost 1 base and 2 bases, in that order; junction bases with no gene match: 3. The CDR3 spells CSARGGTSGGTYEQYF. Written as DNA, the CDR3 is TGCAGTGCTAGAGGTGGGACTAGCGGGGGGACCTACGAGCAGTACTTC.

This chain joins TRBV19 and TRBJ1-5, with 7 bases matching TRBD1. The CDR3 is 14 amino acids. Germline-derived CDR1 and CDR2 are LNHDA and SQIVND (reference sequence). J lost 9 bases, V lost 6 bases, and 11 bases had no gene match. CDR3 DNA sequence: TGTGCCAGTAGAATAACTGAGGGGGCCCGGCCCCAGCATTTT. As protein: CASRITEGARPQHF.

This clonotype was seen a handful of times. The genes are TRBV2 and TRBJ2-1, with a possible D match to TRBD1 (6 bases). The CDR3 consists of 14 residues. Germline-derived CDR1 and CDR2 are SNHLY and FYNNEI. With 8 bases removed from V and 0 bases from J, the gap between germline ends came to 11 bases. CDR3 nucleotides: TGTGCCAGCCAGGGGCTACGCTCCTACAATGAGCAGTTCTTC. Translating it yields CASQGLRSYNEQFF. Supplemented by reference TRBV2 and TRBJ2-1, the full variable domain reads EPEVTQTPSHQVTQMGQEVILRCVPISNHLYFYWYRQILGQKVEFLVSFYNNEISEKSEIFDDQFSVERPDGSNFTLKIRSTKLEDSAMYFCASQGLRSYNEQFFGPGTRLTVL.

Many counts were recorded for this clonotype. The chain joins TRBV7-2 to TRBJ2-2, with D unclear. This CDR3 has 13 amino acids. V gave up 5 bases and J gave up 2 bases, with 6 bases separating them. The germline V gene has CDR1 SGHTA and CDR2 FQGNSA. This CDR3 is CASSQSNTGELFF. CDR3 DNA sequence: TGTGCCAGCAGCCAAAGCAACACCGGGGAGCTGTTTTTT. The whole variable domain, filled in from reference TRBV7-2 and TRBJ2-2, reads GAGVSQSPSNKVTEKGKDVELRCDPISGHTALYWYRQSLGQGLEFLIYFQGNSAPDKSGLPSDRFSAERTGGSVSTLTIQRTQQEDSAVYLCASSQSNTGELFFGEGSRLTVL.

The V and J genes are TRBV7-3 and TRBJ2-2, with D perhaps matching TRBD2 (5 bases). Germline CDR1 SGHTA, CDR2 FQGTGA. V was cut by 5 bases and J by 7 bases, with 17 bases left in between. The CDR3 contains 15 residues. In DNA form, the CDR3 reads TGTGCCAGCAGCCCTACGCTAGCTCGGGGCGGGGAGCTGTTTTTT. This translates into CASSPTLARGGELFF.

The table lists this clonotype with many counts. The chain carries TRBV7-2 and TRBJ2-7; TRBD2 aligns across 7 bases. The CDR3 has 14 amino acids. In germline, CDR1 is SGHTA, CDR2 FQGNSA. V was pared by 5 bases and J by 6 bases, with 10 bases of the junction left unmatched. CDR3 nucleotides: TGTGCCAGCAGCCCTACGGGGGGTAGCAGCGAGCAGTACTTC. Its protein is CASSPTGGSSEQYF.

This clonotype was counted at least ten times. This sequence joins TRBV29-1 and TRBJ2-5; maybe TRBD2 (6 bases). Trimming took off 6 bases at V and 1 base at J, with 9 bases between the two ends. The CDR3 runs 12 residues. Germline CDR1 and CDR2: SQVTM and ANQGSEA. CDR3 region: CSVGGTQETQYF. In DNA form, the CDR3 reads TGCAGCGTCGGCGGGACCCAAGAGACCCAGTACTTC.

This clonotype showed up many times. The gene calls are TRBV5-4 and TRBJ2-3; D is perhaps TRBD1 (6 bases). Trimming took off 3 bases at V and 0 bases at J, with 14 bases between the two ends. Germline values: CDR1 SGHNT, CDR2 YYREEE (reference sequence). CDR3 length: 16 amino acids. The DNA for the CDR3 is TGTGCCAGCAGCTCGCGGACAGCCGCGAGCACAGATACGCAGTATTTT. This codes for CASSSRTAASTDTQYF.

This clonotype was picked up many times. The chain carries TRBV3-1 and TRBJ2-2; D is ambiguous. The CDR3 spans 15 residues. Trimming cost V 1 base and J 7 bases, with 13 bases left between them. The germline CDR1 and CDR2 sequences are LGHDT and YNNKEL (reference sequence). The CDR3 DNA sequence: TGTGCCAGCAGCCAAGGCGGCCAGAATCTCGGGGAGCTGTTTTTT. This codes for CASSQGGQNLGELFF.

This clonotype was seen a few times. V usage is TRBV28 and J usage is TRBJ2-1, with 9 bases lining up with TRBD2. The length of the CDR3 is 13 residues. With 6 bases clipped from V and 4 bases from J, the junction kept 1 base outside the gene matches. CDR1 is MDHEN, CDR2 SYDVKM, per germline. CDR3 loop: CASRREGYNEQFF. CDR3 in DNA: TGTGCCAGCAGGCGGGAGGGATACAATGAGCAGTTCTTC.

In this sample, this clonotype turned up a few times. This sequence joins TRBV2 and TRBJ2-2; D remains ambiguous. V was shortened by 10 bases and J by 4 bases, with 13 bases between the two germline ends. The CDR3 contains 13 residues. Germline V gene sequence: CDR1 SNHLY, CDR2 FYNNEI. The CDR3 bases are TGTGCCACTACATCGGTGCCCACCGGGGAGCTGTTTTTT. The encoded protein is CATTSVPTGELFF.

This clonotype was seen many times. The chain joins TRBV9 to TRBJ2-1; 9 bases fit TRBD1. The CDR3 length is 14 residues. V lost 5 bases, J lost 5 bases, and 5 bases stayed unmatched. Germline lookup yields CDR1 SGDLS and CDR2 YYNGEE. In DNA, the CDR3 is TGTGCCAGCAGACCAGACAGGGGGGACAATGAGCAGTTCTTC. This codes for CASRPDRGDNEQFF.

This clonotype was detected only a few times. CDR3 nucleotides: TGTGCCAGCTCACCTAATCCACCCGGTCAGCCCCAGCATTTT. This translates into CASSPNPPGQPQHF. This sequence joins TRBV18 and TRBJ1-5; the D is unclear. Trimming shortened V by 3 bases and J by 6 bases, and 12 bases separated the two germline ends. The CDR3 has 14 amino acids. Germline V gives CDR1 KGHSH, CDR2 LQKENI.

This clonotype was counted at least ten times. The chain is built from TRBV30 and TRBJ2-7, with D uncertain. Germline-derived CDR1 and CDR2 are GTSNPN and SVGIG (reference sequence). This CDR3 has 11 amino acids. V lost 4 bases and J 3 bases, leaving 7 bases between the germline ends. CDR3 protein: CAWNYGYEQYF. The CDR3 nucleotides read TGTGCCTGGAATTACGGCTACGAGCAGTACTTC.

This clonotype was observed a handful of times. The CDR3 is CASSLRQGTSYGYTF. CDR3 DNA: TGCGCCAGCAGCCTTAGACAGGGGACCTCCTATGGCTACACCTTC. This chain uses TRBV5-1 with TRBJ1-2, with 8 bases lining up with TRBD1. CDR1 is SGHRS and CDR2 is YFSETQ in the germline V gene. J gave up 4 bases and V 4 bases, and 9 bases lay outside the gene matches. The CDR3 extends over 15 amino acids.

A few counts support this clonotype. This CDR3 is CASSATHGTGELFF. The CDR3 bases are TGCGCCAGCAGCGCAACTCATGGGACCGGGGAGCTGTTTTTT. This rearrangement joins TRBV5-1 to TRBJ2-2, with D unclear. The V end lost 4 bases, the J end lost 5 bases, and 12 bases lay between the germline ends. This CDR3 has 14 amino acids. Germline V gives CDR1 SGHRS, CDR2 YFSETQ.

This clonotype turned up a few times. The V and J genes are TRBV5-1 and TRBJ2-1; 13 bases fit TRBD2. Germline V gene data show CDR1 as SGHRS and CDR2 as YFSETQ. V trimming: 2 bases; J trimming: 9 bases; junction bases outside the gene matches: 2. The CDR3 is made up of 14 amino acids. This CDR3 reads CASSLGLAGAEQFF. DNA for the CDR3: TGCGCCAGCAGCTTAGGACTAGCGGGAGCTGAGCAGTTCTTC.

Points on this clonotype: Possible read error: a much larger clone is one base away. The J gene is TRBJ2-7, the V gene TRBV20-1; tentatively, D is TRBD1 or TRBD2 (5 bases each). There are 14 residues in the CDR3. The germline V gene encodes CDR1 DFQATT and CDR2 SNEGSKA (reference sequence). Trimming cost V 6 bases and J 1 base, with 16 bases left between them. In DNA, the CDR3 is TGCAGTGCGGGGACCTTGACTAAATCCTACGAGCAGTACTTC. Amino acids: CSAGTLTKSYEQYF.

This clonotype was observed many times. CDR3 region: CSARDPLAGGADTQYF. DNA for the CDR3: TGCAGTGCTAGAGACCCACTAGCGGGAGGGGCAGATACGCAGTATTTT. V gene TRBV20-1 combines with J gene TRBJ2-3; 13 positions agree with TRBD2. The CDR3 spans 16 residues. Germline V gene sequence: CDR1 DFQATT, CDR2 SNEGSKA (reference sequence). V shed 0 bases, J shed 4 bases, and the junction held 4 bases outside the gene matches.

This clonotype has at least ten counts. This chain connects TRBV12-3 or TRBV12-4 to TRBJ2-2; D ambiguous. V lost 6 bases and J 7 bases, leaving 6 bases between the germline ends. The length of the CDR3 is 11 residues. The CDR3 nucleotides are TGTGCCAGCAGCCCCGGCGGGGAGCTGTTTTTT. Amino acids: CASSPGGELFF.

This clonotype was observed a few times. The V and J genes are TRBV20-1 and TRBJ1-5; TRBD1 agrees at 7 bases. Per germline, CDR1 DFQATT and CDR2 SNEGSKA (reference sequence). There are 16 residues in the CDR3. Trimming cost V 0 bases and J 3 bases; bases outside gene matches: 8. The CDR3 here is CSARDPTGRTNQPQHF. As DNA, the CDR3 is TGCAGTGCTAGAGATCCGACAGGGAGGACCAATCAGCCCCAGCATTTT.

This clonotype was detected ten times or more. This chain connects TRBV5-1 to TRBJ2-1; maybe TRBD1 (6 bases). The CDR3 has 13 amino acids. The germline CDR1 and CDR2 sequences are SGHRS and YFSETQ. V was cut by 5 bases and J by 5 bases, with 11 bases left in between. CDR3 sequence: CASRAGENNEQFF. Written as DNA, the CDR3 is TGCGCCAGCAGAGCAGGGGAGAACAATGAGCAGTTCTTC.

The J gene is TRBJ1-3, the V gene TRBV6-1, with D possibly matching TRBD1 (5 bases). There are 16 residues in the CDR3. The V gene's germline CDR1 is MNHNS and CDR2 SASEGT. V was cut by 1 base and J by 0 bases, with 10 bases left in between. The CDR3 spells CASSEVGGPSGNTIYF. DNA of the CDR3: TGTGCCAGCAGTGAAGTCGGGGGACCCTCTGGAAACACCATATATTTT.

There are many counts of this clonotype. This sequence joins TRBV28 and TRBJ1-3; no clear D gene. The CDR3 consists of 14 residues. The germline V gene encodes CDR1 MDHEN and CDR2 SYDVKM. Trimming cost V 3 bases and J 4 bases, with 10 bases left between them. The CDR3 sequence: CASSFWVGGNTIYF. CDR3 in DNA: TGTGCCAGCAGTTTTTGGGTGGGAGGAAACACCATATATTTT.